Below, 7 T cell receptor beta chains from the same sample are listed, as sequenced in a study of blood T cell repertoires in COVID-19. Produced via immunoSEQ multiplex PCR; TCRdb's table is partial and in-frame only. The sample holds roughly 110,000 clones, roughly four fifths seen once. Sequenced: peripheral blood. These receptors were taken from a man in his 70s with acute or convalescent COVID-19.

The chain joins TRBV11-3 to TRBJ2-5; 7 bases line up with TRBD1. This CDR3 has 13 residues. The junction had 3 bases not matched to a gene; V was cut back by 3 bases and J by 5 bases. CDR1 and CDR2 (germline): SGHNT, YENEEA. CDR3 in DNA: TGTGCCAGCAGCTTTAAGGGGGCGGAGACCCAGTACTTC. Its protein product is CASSFKGAETQYF. The whole variable domain, filled in from reference TRBV11-3 and TRBJ2-5, reads EAGVVQSPRYKIIEKKQPVAFWCNPISGHNTLYWYLQNLGQGPELLIRYENEEAVDDSQLPKDRFSAERLKGVDSTLKIQPAELGDSAVYLCASSFKGAETQYFGPGTRLLVL.

The chain recombines TRBV29-1 with TRBJ1-2; no clear D gene. Germline V gene sequence: CDR1 SQVTM, CDR2 ANQGSEA. The CDR3 extends over 13 amino acids. Trimming pared 4 bases from V and 4 bases from J, leaving 13 bases between. The CDR3 sequence is CSVVEVGSYGYTF. The CDR3 bases are TGCAGCGTTGTGGAGGTTGGTTCCTATGGCTACACCTTC. Using reference TRBV29-1 and TRBJ1-2 for the parts outside the CDR3, the full variable domain is SAVISQKPSRDICQRGTSLTIQCQVDSQVTMMFWYRQQPGQSLTLIATANQGSEATYESGFVIDKFPISRPNLTFSTLTVSNMSPEDSSIYLCSVVEVGSYGYTFGSGTRLTVV.

The chain links TRBV18 to TRBJ1-1; the D gene is possibly TRBD1 (6 bases). The CDR3 sequence is 13 residues long. Trimming left V 5 bases short and J 1 base short, with 8 bases between. CDR1 and CDR2 (germline): KGHSH, LQKENI. CDR3 nucleotides: TGTGCCAGCTCAGGACAGAAGAACACTGAAGCTTTCTTT. Translated, it gives CASSGQKNTEAFF.

Remarks on this clone: This CDR3 is also generated by other DNA sequences in the sample. The chain uses TRBV12-3 or TRBV12-4 and TRBJ1-2; tentatively, D is TRBD1 (5 bases). CDR3 length: 13 amino acids. Trimming cost V 3 bases and J 4 bases, with 9 bases left between them. The CDR3 loop reads CASSLSGGYGYTF. DNA of the CDR3: TGTGCCAGCAGTTTGTCGGGGGGCTATGGCTACACCTTC.

This clone has only one observation. This chain connects TRBV5-1 to TRBJ2-1, with D possibly TRBD1 on 6 matching bases. This CDR3 region has 15 residues. V was trimmed by 0 bases and J by 7 bases, leaving 14 bases between them. Germline V lookup: CDR1 SGHRS, CDR2 YFSETQ. CDR3 DNA sequence: TGCGCCAGCAGCTTGGAGGGGACAACAGGGAATGAGCAGTTCTTC. This codes for CASSLEGTTGNEQFF.

The CDR3 reads CASSLQGAREETQYF. CDR3 nucleotide sequence: TGTGCCAGCAGTCTACAGGGGGCGCGGGAAGAGACCCAGTACTTC. The rearrangement uses TRBV9 and TRBJ2-5; 9 bases align to TRBD1. The V segment lost 5 bases and the J segment 3 bases; nucleotides outside the gene matches: 8. The germline V gene has CDR1 SGDLS and CDR2 YYNGEE. This CDR3 is built from 15 residues. Together with reference TRBV9 and TRBJ2-5, the CDR3 gives the full variable domain: DSGVTQTPKHLITATGQRVTLRCSPRSGDLSVYWYQQSLDQGLQFLIQYYNGEERAKGNILERFSAQQFPDLHSELNLSSLELGDSALYFCASSLQGAREETQYFGPGTRLLVL.

This clone was detected once. The rearrangement uses TRBV7-2 and TRBJ1-1; D not resolved. From germline, CDR1 is SGHTA and CDR2 FQGNSA. Trimming removed 3 bases at V and 1 base at J, with 9 bases between. CDR3 length: 14 residues. The CDR3 nucleotides are TGTGCCAGCAGCTTTTTACAGAAGAACACTGAAGCTTTCTTT. It is translated as CASSFLQKNTEAFF.